The 4 T cell receptor beta chains reported below all come from one sample, sequenced in a study of Graves' ophthalmopathy and Graves' hyperthyroidism. Beta-chain TCR CDR3 regions were amplified from RNA transcripts. RT-PCR in the first round used HTBI primers; a second-round multiplex PCR followed. TCRdb passed the multiplex PCR reads through MiXCR, listing each CDR3 protein once. This table holds around 470,000 distinct CDR3 sequences, 13% to 15% found once. Material for sequencing was blood. The receptors stem from a woman in her twenties or thirties with Graves' ophthalmopathy.

This clonotype was seen ten or more times. V is TRBV28 and J is TRBJ2-7; D is uncertain. The ends were cut back, 5 bases at V and 3 bases at J, with 11 bases in the middle. Germline V gives CDR1 MDHEN, CDR2 SYDVKM. This CDR3 is 13 amino acids long. The CDR3: CASSPPPRYEQYF. The CDR3 DNA is TGTGCCAGCAGTCCTCCACCTCGCTACGAGCAGTACTTC. Supplemented by reference TRBV28 and TRBJ2-7, the full variable domain reads DVKVTQSSRYLVKRTGEKVFLECVQDMDHENMFWYRQDPGLGLRLIYFSYDVKMKEKGDIPEGYSVSREKKERFSLILESASTNQTSMYLCASSPPPRYEQYFGPGTRLTVT.

The genes are TRBV11-2 and TRBJ1-6; unclear D gene. This CDR3 spans 13 amino acids. Germline CDR1 SGHAT, CDR2 FQNNGV. Trimming took 3 bases from V and 9 from J, leaving 9 bases between them. This CDR3 reads CASSFSPGSPLHF. The CDR3 DNA follows: TGTGCCAGCAGCTTCTCACCGGGTTCACCCCTCCACTTT.

This clonotype appeared many times. The CDR3 protein is CASRRGTGGDLQETQYF. CDR3 nucleotide sequence: TGTGCCAGCAGGAGGGGTACCGGGGGGGACCTCCAAGAGACCCAGTACTTC. The chain combines TRBV12-3 or TRBV12-4 with TRBJ2-5, with TRBD2 matching 8 bases. The CDR3 has 17 amino acids. V lost 6 bases to trimming and J lost 1 base; unmatched junction nucleotides: 13.

This clonotype appeared many times. The chain employs TRBV10-3 and TRBJ2-7, with 8 bases fitting TRBD2. Germline-derived CDR1 and CDR2 are ENHRY and SYGVKD. V shed 3 bases and J 5 bases; nucleotides not matched to a gene: 6. The CDR3 spans 14 residues. CDR3 bases: TGTGCCATCAGTGACGGGGGGGGGATCAACGAGCAGTACTTC. Protein: CAISDGGGINEQYF.